This TCR beta chain was captured in a study of blood T cells in healthy people across ages (dated by TCRdb to about 2015). Background for the entire study: In model experiments, roughly one uniquely barcoded TCR beta cDNA molecule per two T cells was captured by template switching. The study measured age-related changes in TCR beta repertoire diversity using deep sequencing normalized with unique cDNA molecular identifiers. Donors were grouped into four age groups: young (average roughly 15 years), middle-aged (about 38), aged (around 56) and long-lived (approximately 75). To avoid experimental bias, donors of different ages were randomly spread across the sequencing lanes. Using the same blood draw, the study looked at two additional independent replicas of 1 million unique cDNA reads for two donors, one aged 18 to 30 and the other aged 80 or older.

What the work shows at the level of the full study, not this receptor alone: Observed TCR beta diversity per million T cells fell roughly linearly with age, and a significant reduction was already apparent by age around 44. Compared with the aged group, the long-lived group had more naive CD4+ T cells, fewer expanded clones and increased TCR diversity, a pattern suggesting age selection. Conclusive comparison of naive and antigen-experienced compartments was prevented by the profiling of bulk unsorted PBMCs. Estimates of total diversity based on one million sequenced T cells were regarded as lower bounds and as underestimates. Because donor CMV infection status was unknown, age-related changes in expanded clonotypes were potentially confounded. There was a strong correlation between observed TCR beta diversity and the percentage of naive T cells measured by flow cytometry.

Libraries were constructed by 5' RACE. A second PCR of roughly 7 to 11 cycles was performed with a sample-barcoded 5' primer and a J-beta primer mix. A template-switch 5' adaptor carrying 12 random nucleotides introduced a unique molecular identifier onto each TCR beta cDNA molecule. Each sample yielded at least 2.5 million CDR3-containing paired-end reads. All of the RNA was converted into first-strand cDNA using the Mint cDNA synthesis kit, with a TRBC-specific oligonucleotide serving as the primer. After uracil-DNA glycosylase treatment, a first 18-cycle PCR used universal primers M1SS and BC2_uni_R on all cDNA. The paper's data handling went like this. For normalization, 1 million high-quality reads, each with a distinct molecular identifier, were randomly selected from each sample. Instead of being binned into consensus sequences, reads that shared molecular identifiers were thrown out. MiTCR, run with a Q25 quality threshold and the strictest error-elimination algorithm, handled CDR3 identification, clonotype clustering and error correction. A nonparametric unseen species model with Euler transformation was used to estimate a lower bound on total TCR beta diversity. The public sequencing data were trimmed at Q25 with fastp and processed into clonotypes with MiXCR by TCRdb, which kept only in-frame beta chains. Duplicate CDR3 protein sequences are folded into a single record with the most common DNA and genes. The V and J calls, along with clone size, are taken from TCRdb and not from the paper's own processing. The sample table shows some 1.8 million distinct CDR3 sequences, and about two fifths are seen once. More than 20% of the sample comes from the top ten.

The CDR3 goes from the cysteine to the phenylalanine over 15 residues. Only the CDR3 region is kept as DNA, spanning 45 bases read in frame from base 1. Germline trimming amounts to 5 bases on V and 6 bases on J, with 7 as the count of junction bases outside the gene matches. Taken from the germline V gene, the CDR1 and CDR2 loops are SGDLS and YYNGEE. This clonotype has more than one count but fewer than ten. Its antigen is unknown. No quality values exist for individual bases; no much larger clone is one base distant. Systemically healthy Caucasian individuals from Russia, 35 to 40 in total and aged about 6 to 95 years, were included as donors. Each donor gave ten milliliters of peripheral blood, collected into EDTA-treated Vacutainer tubes. Ficoll-Paque density-gradient centrifugation was used to isolate PBMCs, with at least 7 million per sample. Trizol reagent was used to extract total RNA from the PBMCs, yielding at least 5.5 micrograms per sample. For every donor, an aliquot of PBMCs went through flow cytometry to measure the percentages of naive CD45RAhigh/CD27high T cells.

The specimen was blood. This sequence was found in a human donor in good health. The sequence is built from TRBV9 and TRBJ2-1; 11 bases in the junction line up with TRBD1. The base sequence is TGTGCCAGCAGGGGAGGGACAGGGGGGACCAATGAGCAGTTCTTC. It is translated as CASRGGTGGTNEQFF. With all but the CDR3 taken from the reference TRBV9 and TRBJ2-1 genes, the full variable domain is: DSGVTQTPKHLITATGQRVTLRCSPRSGDLSVYWYQQSLDQGLQFLIQYYNGEERAKGNILERFSAQQFPDLHSELNLSSLELGDSALYFCASRGGTGGTNEQFFGPGTRLTVL.